Described below is a single T cell receptor beta chain sequence and its context. Its antigen is currently unknown. CDR1 and CDR2 (germline): SGHTA, FQGTGA. Unmatched junction bases numbered 8, after V lost 5 bases and J lost 4 bases. The CDR3 consists of 15 residues. TCRdb keeps only in-frame clones here, not all; method: immunoSEQ multiplex PCR. The repertoire holds around 67,000 clones, with 70% to 90% as singletons. ViraFEST assay sequencing came after antigen-specific CD4+ T cells were expanded with viral peptide pools. Researchers isolated CD4+ T cells once approximately 10 days of culture had elapsed. The cohort was immunized with two doses of either the BNT162b2 or mRNA-1273 vaccine. Vaccine recipients lacked prior SARS-CoV-2 infection and had negative nucleocapsid antibodies. A few million PBMC were seeded per well and grown in the presence of approximately 9.5 IU/ml IL-2 and approximately 11 ug/ml peptides.

These data originate in a study of vaccination effects on CD4 cells after COVID-19. Overall study findings and caveats: Within healthy vaccinees, only 1 of 255 vaccine-induced clones displayed cross-reactivity with common cold coronaviruses.

The sequencing used CD4+ T cells from PBMCs cultured with HCoV-229E spike peptides, collected after COVID-19 vaccination. The receptor comes from a human donor who received a COVID-19 vaccine. The chain employs TRBV7-3 and TRBJ2-1; 7 bases line up with TRBD1. In nucleotides, the CDR3 is TGTGCCAGCAGCGTAGGGACAGCCGGGTACAATGAGCAGTTCTTC. It specifies CASSVGTAGYNEQFF.